The clone carrying this T cell receptor beta chain has only a few counts. Germline-derived CDR1 and CDR2 are SQVTM and ANQGSEA. This CDR3 has 12 residues. V was trimmed by 2 bases and J by 6 bases, leaving 10 bases between them. The data were obtained in a study of blood T cell repertoires in COVID-19. In the original analysis: Amplification from reference gene primers served as the basis for estimated nucleated cell counts. Here immunoSEQ multiplex PCR was the method, and the copy in TCRdb shows in-frame clones only, minus some. V and J calls and clone size come straight from that table; D and trimming were deduced from the DNA. The data contain about 250,000 clones, around 90% of them singletons.

The TCR comes from a man between 18 and 35 years old with active or convalescent COVID-19. The J gene is TRBJ1-2, the V gene TRBV29-1; D not certain. What was sequenced was peripheral blood. DNA of the CDR3: TGCAGCGTTGAACGGGAACCCAATGGCTACACCTTC. Translated: CSVEREPNGYTF.